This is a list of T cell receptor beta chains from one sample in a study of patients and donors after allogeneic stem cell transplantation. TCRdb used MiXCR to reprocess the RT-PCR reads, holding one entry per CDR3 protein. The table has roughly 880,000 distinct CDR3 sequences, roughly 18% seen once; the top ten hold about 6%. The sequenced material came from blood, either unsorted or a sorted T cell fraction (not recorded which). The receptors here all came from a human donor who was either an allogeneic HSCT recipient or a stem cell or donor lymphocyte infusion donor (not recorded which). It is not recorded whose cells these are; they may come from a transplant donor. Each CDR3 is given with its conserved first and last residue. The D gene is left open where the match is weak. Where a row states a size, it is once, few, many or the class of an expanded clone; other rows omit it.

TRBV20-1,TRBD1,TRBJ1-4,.,CSVPDRGEKLFF,TGCAGTGTTCCGGACAGGGGTGAAAAACTGTTTTTT
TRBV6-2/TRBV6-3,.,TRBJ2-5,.,CASRLVQGETQYF,TGTGCCAGCAGACTCGTCCAGGGAGAGACCCAGTACTTC
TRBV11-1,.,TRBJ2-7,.,CASSLVSTEYEQYF,TGTGCCAGCAGCTTAGTGTCGACAGAGTACGAGCAGTACTTC
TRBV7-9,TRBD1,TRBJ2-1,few,CASSLRDRENNEQFF,TGTGCCAGCAGCTTACGGGACAGGGAAAACAATGAGCAGTTCTTC
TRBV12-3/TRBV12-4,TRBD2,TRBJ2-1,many,CASSFPSGGYNEQFF,TGTGCCAGCAGTTTCCCTAGCGGGGGGTACAATGAGCAGTTCTTC
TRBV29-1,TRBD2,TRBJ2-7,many,CSVDTASGGGYEQYF,TGCAGCGTTGATACGGCTAGCGGGGGGGGCTACGAGCAGTACTTC
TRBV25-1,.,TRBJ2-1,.,CASSGGWGAYNEQFF,TGTGCCAGCAGTGGGGGATGGGGGGCTTACAATGAGCAGTTCTTC
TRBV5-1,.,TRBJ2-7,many,CASSLETTYEQYF,TGCGCCAGCAGCTTGGAGACTACCTACGAGCAGTACTTC
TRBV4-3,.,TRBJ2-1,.,CASSQDIDEQFF,TGCGCCAGCAGCCAAGATATAGATGAGCAGTTCTTC
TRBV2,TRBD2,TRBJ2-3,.,CASSDSGTTDTQYF,TGTGCCAGCAGTGATAGCGGGACCACAGATACGCAGTATTTT
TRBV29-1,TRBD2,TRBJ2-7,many,CSVRTSSGVYEQYF,TGCAGCGTTCGAACCTCTAGCGGGGTTTACGAGCAGTACTTC
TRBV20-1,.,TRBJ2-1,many,CSASPLWGQNEQFF,TGCAGTGCTTCCCCCCTCTGGGGGCAGAATGAGCAGTTCTTC
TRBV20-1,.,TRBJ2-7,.,CSALTLRGNEPYEQYF,TGCAGTGCTCTTACCCTCCGGGGGAATGAACCTTACGAGCAGTACTTC
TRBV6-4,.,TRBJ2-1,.,CASSDSPRSYNEQFF,TGTGCCAGCAGTGACTCGCCCAGATCCTACAATGAGCAGTTCTTC
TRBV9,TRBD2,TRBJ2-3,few,CASSVGSSSGHTDTQYF,TGTGCCAGCAGCGTAGGATCATCTAGCGGTCACACAGATACGCAGTATTTT
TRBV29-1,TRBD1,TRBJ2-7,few,CSVKGQGSYEQYF,TGCAGCGTTAAGGGACAGGGGTCCTACGAGCAGTACTTC
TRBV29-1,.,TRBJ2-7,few,CSVIKTNYEQYF,TGCAGCGTCATCAAAACAAACTACGAGCAGTACTTC
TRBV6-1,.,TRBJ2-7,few,CASSQPRGSPEQYF,TGTGCCAGCAGTCAACCCCGGGGCAGCCCGGAGCAGTACTTC
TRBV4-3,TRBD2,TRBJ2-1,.,CASSFQSGGSYNEQFF,TGCGCCAGCAGCTTCCAAAGCGGGGGGTCCTACAATGAGCAGTTCTTC
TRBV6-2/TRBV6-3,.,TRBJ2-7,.,CASSYQNRPYEQYF,TGTGCCAGCAGTTACCAGAACAGACCCTACGAGCAGTACTTC
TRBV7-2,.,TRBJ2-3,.,CASSPSGINTDTQYF,TGTGCCAGCAGCCCATCCGGGATCAATACAGATACGCAGTATTTT
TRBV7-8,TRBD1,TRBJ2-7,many,CASSWGTGPYEQYF,TGTGCCAGCAGCTGGGGGACAGGACCCTACGAGCAGTACTTC
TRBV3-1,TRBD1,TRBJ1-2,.,CASSRRTGGETNYGYTF,TGTGCCAGCAGCCGAAGGACAGGGGGCGAGACCAACTATGGCTACACCTTC
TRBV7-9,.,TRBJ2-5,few,CASSTLRTRQETQYF,TGTGCCAGCAGCACCTTAAGAACCCGGCAAGAGACCCAGTACTTC
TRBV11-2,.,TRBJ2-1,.,CASSLVVGLVWDKQFF,TGTGCCAGCAGCTTAGTAGTAGGGTTGGTATGGGATAAGCAGTTCTTC
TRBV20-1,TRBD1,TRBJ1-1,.,CSASTNSRGVNTEAFF,TGCAGTGCTAGTACGAACAGCAGGGGGGTGAACACTGAAGCTTTCTTT
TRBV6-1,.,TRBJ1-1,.,CASSEFHRRNTEAFF,TGTGCCAGCAGTGAATTTCACAGGAGGAACACTGAAGCTTTCTTT
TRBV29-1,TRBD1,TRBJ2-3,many,CSATSGQGSSSTDTQYF,TGCAGCGCGACCTCGGGACAGGGGTCTTCTAGCACAGATACGCAGTATTTT
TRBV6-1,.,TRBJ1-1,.,CASSTQGHDTEAFF,TGTGCCAGCAGTACGCAAGGGCACGACACTGAAGCTTTCTTT
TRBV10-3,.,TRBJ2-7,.,CAIGQGHDYEQYF,TGTGCCATCGGTCAAGGACATGACTACGAGCAGTACTTC
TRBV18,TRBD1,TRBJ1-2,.,CASSPPGQETIRGYTF,TGTGCCAGCTCACCACCCGGACAGGAGACGATTCGTGGCTACACCTTC